This TCR beta chain appears in the sequencing data of a study of control samples from healthy donors and cancer patients. Trimming pared 6 bases from V and 4 bases from J, leaving 19 bases between. The CDR3 is made up of 16 amino acids. From germline, CDR1 is MNHNY and CDR2 SVGAGI (reference sequence). Some clones are missing from TCRdb's copy, which holds only in-frame ones; the method was immunoSEQ multiplex PCR. The sample includes 100,000 or so clones, 83% seen only once; the top ten take roughly 13%. The clonotype originates from a woman aged 50 to 60 in good health. The J gene is TRBJ1-5, the V gene TRBV6-6; the D is unclear. Sequencing was performed on blood. CDR3 DNA sequence: TGTGCCAGCAGCGACGATAGGACCGGCTATAATCAGCCCCAGCATTTT. It specifies CASSDDRTGYNQPQHF.